This T cell receptor beta chain comes out of a study of blood T cell repertoires in COVID-19. Profiling relied on immunoSEQ multiplex PCR, and the TCRdb table lists in-frame clones only, not all of them. The repertoire holds tens of thousands of clones, with 86% as singletons. Trimming pared 1 base from V and 3 bases from J, leaving 12 bases between. The germline gives CDR1 MGHRA, CDR2 YSYEKL. CDR3 length equals 15 residues. The TCR was taken from a human donor in a cohort sampled during active COVID-19. This chain joins TRBV4-1 and TRBJ1-1; D might be TRBD1 (5 bases). Sequencing input: peripheral blood. In DNA, the CDR3 is TGCGCCAGCAGCCAAGGGATTAGGGGTTACACTGAAGCTTTCTTT. Encoded protein: CASSQGIRGYTEAFF.